This T cell receptor (beta chain) is from a study of a mutant IDH1 vaccine in newly diagnosed glioma. On the study more broadly: Patients began vaccination 4-6 weeks after radiotherapy alone, or with temozolomide cycles. A roughly 60% male, approximately 38% female split and a mean age of approximately 40 years characterized treated patients. At week 47 came visit V13, while visit V12 had come at week 35.

Regarding the study as a whole: Immune responses arising from the vaccine appeared in approximately 92% of patients.

Profiling relied on immunoSEQ multiplex PCR, and the TCRdb table lists in-frame clones only, not all of them. The sample holds about 46,000 clones, roughly 92% seen once. Notes on this clone: The antigen remains undetermined.

The sample's time point: week 35, safety follow-up. Each vaccine dose was 300 ug of mutant IDH1 20-mer peptide, with topical imiquimod. The sample was PBMCs, taken from a glioma patient whose treatment included an IDH1 peptide vaccine. This receptor was obtained from a man in his forties or fifties with glioma.

DNA of the CDR3: TGTGCCAGCAGTTTAGGGCGGAGAAACACCATATATTTT. Translated: CASSLGRRNTIYF. This chain connects TRBV28 to TRBJ1-3, with unresolved D. CDR1 is MDHEN, CDR2 SYDVKM, per germline. V was shortened by 2 bases and J by 5 bases, with 7 bases between the two germline ends. This CDR3 comprises 13 residues.